A single sample gave rise to the 32 T cell receptor beta chains below, sequenced in a study of OX40 agonist ivuxolimab in advanced cancers. The library came from the immunoSEQ multiplex PCR assay. The table was pulled from immuneACCESS by TCRdb, which kept in-frame rearrangements only. Such tables lose some clones; where checked, under half of the loss comes from unresolved V genes, and the rest has no known cause. Across this sample there are 71,000 or so clones, with around 86% seen only once. Approximately 1% of the sample is held by the ten biggest clonotypes. The sequencing used CD4+ or CD8+ T cells sorted from blood, collected in a trial of the OX40 agonist ivuxolimab. The receptors stem from an adult with an advanced solid tumor such as melanoma, head and neck, liver or kidney cancer.

The V call is TRBV4-2, the J call TRBJ2-7, with D possibly being TRBD1 or TRBD2 (5 bases each). This CDR3 contains 17 residues. CDR1 LGHNA and CDR2 YNFKEQ come from the germline V gene. V shed 2 bases and J shed 3 bases, with 20 bases lying between them. The CDR3 sequence: CASSQRSRAGGRYEQYF. CDR3 sequence (DNA): TGTGCCAGCAGCCAAAGGAGCAGGGCCGGAGGTCGCTACGAGCAGTACTTC.

V gene TRBV28 combines with J gene TRBJ2-5; TRBD1 matches at 8 bases. J lost 6 bases, V lost 10 bases, and 7 bases had no gene match. Germline V gene sequence: CDR1 MDHEN, CDR2 SYDVKM. The CDR3 has 12 amino acids. The CDR3 loop reads CATRQGIKTQYF. The CDR3 bases are TGTGCCACCAGACAGGGGATAAAGACCCAGTACTTC.

The rearrangement uses TRBV19 and TRBJ2-6; a weak D match, TRBD1 (6 bases). The germline V and J ends were trimmed by 4 bases and 2 bases, with 12 bases remaining between them. Germline CDR1 is LNHDA and CDR2 is SQIVND (reference sequence). The CDR3 is made up of 16 amino acids. CDR3 loop: CASSRETGTGANVLTF. CDR3 bases: TGTGCCAGTAGTAGGGAAACAGGGACTGGGGCCAACGTCCTGACTTTC.

The chain couples TRBV19 to TRBJ2-1, with 9 bases lining up with TRBD2. The CDR3 is 18 amino acids. V was clipped by 1 base and J by 2 bases; unmatched bases: 9. The germline V gene encodes CDR1 LNHDA and CDR2 SQIVND (reference sequence). This CDR3 reads CASSIGVAGAIAYNEQFF. The CDR3, as DNA: TGTGCCAGTAGTATAGGGGTAGCGGGAGCGATCGCCTACAATGAGCAGTTCTTC. The full variable domain, rest sourced from reference TRBV19 and TRBJ2-1, is DGGITQSPKYLFRKEGQNVTLSCEQNLNHDAMYWYRQDPGQGLRLIYYSQIVNDFQKGDIAEGYSVSREKKESFPLTVTSAQKNPTAFYLCASSIGVAGAIAYNEQFFGPGTRLTVL.

The genes are TRBV6-5 and TRBJ1-1; 9 positions agree with TRBD1. The V gene end was trimmed by 6 bases and the J gene end by 3 bases; junction bases not matched to a gene: 8. The CDR3 has 15 amino acids. Per the germline V gene, CDR1 is MNHEY and CDR2 is SVGAGI. The CDR3 protein is CASRRDRETDTEAFF. The CDR3 DNA sequence: TGTGCCAGCAGGAGGGACAGGGAAACGGACACTGAAGCTTTCTTT.

The J gene is TRBJ2-5, the V gene TRBV20-1, with D possibly matching TRBD1 (5 bases). Germline lookup yields CDR1 DFQATT and CDR2 SNEGSKA (reference sequence). Trimming took 2 bases from V and 12 from J, leaving 13 bases between them. This CDR3 contains 11 residues. CDR3 DNA: TGCAGTGCTAGAAGTGGGGAAGGGGAGTACTTC. Residues: CSARSGEGEYF.

The CDR3, as DNA: TGTGCCAGCAGTGAATCGGGTGGTATGGTCATTCAGTACTTC. Translated, it gives CASSESGGMVIQYF. V and J are TRBV25-1 and TRBJ2-4; D unclear. Trimming pared 1 base from V and 9 bases from J, leaving 13 bases between. Germline CDR1 reads MGHDK; CDR2 reads SYGVNS. The CDR3 has 14 residues. The full variable domain, completed using reference TRBV25-1 and TRBJ2-4, is EADIYQTPRYLVIGTGKKITLECSQTMGHDKMYWYQQDPGMELHLIHYSYGVNSTEKGDLSSESTVSRIRTEHFPLTLESARPSHTSQYLCASSESGGMVIQYFGAGTRLSVL.

DNA for the CDR3: TGCGCCAGCAGACCTCACTTAGCGGATTACGAGCAGTACTTC. It yields the protein CASRPHLADYEQYF. The rearrangement joins TRBV23-1 to TRBJ2-7; the D gene is possibly TRBD2 (6 bases). TRBV23-1 falls under the ORF class, with uncertain function. V gave up 6 bases and J gave up 4 bases, with 16 bases separating them. CDR3 size: 14 residues.

The chain has TRBV19 and TRBJ2-2; 15 bases fit TRBD2. CDR1 is LNHDA and CDR2 is SQIVND in the germline V gene (reference sequence). This CDR3 comprises 19 residues. V dropped 6 bases and J dropped 0; count of bases not matched to a gene: 8. CDR3 protein: CASSRIGLAGGSNTGELFF. The CDR3 nucleotides read TGTGCCAGTAGCAGAATAGGACTAGCGGGAGGGTCGAACACCGGGGAGCTGTTTTTT.

V gene TRBV19 combines with J gene TRBJ2-7, with 9 bases identical to TRBD2. This CDR3 comprises 16 residues. Trimming took 5 bases from V and 1 from J; bases not matched to a gene: 9. Germline V CDR1 and CDR2: LNHDA, SQIVND (reference sequence). The CDR3 sequence is CASSSGLAEISYEQYF. DNA of the CDR3: TGTGCCAGTAGTTCGGGACTAGCCGAGATATCCTACGAGCAGTACTTC.

This chain uses TRBV4-1 with TRBJ2-3; the D gene could be TRBD1 or TRBD2 (5 bases each). CDR1 is MGHRA, CDR2 YSYEKL, per germline. This CDR3 spans 13 amino acids. Trimming cost V 11 bases and J 4 bases, with 16 bases left between them. The CDR3 sequence: CAGPGMRADTQYF. The CDR3 DNA reads as TGCGCCGGCCCAGGGATGAGGGCAGATACGCAGTATTTT.

The chain employs TRBV14 and TRBJ1-1; D might be TRBD1 (5 bases). This CDR3 is built from 16 residues. Germline CDR1 is SGHDN and CDR2 is FVKESK. V was trimmed by 8 bases and J by 1 base, leaving 20 bases between them. The CDR3 region is CASSSLGGMANTEAFF. CDR3 in DNA: TGTGCCAGCTCCTCATTGGGGGGTATGGCGAACACTGAAGCTTTCTTT.

The rearrangement joins TRBV7-9 to TRBJ2-3; D call uncertain. The CDR3 contains 14 residues. V was trimmed by 2 bases and J by 6 bases, leaving 12 bases between them. Germline values: CDR1 SEHNR, CDR2 FQNEAQ (reference sequence). The DNA of the CDR3 is TGTGCCAGCAGCTTAAGGGTAGCTGGGGATACGCAGTATTTT. Its protein is CASSLRVAGDTQYF.

The genes are TRBV5-4 and TRBJ2-2; the match to TRBD1 covers 9 bases. The germline CDR1 and CDR2 sequences are SGHNT and YYREEE (reference sequence). The ends lost 4 bases at V and 5 bases at J; junction bases unmatched: 6. CDR3 length equals 15 residues. The CDR3 nucleotides are TGTGCCAGCAGCCATGGGACAGGGACTACCGGGGAGCTGTTTTTT. It specifies CASSHGTGTTGELFF.

This clone appeared once. The chain combines TRBV28 with TRBJ2-1, with D possibly TRBD1 on 6 matching bases. Germline CDR1 is MDHEN and CDR2 is SYDVKM. Trimming cost V 6 bases and J 2 bases, with 17 bases left between them. The CDR3 loop spans 16 amino acids. CDR3 nucleotide sequence: TGTGCCAGCAGGCCACCGGGACAAGGGACCTACAATGAGCAGTTCTTC. This sequence encodes CASRPPGQGTYNEQFF.

The chain carries TRBV9 and TRBJ2-3; D unresolved. V shed 4 bases and J shed 6 bases, with 18 bases lying between them. This CDR3 comprises 15 residues. The germline V gene encodes CDR1 SGDLS and CDR2 YYNGEE. As DNA, the CDR3 is TGTGCCAGCAGCACCTTTTCAAGTAGACGGGATACGCAGTATTTT. Residues: CASSTFSSRRDTQYF.

This chain connects TRBV27 to TRBJ2-7; D assignment may be TRBD1 or TRBD2 (5 bases each). The CDR3 is 14 amino acids. Germline loops: CDR1 MNHEY, CDR2 SMNVEV (reference sequence). V dropped 6 bases and J dropped 4 bases, with 16 bases sitting between them. The CDR3 sequence is CASRPGAVDYEQYF. DNA for the CDR3: TGTGCCAGCAGGCCCGGGGCGGTGGATTACGAGCAGTACTTC.

V usage is TRBV5-4 and J usage is TRBJ1-4, with a tentative D call TRBD1 (5 bases). Looked up from germline, CDR1 is SGHNT and CDR2 is YYREEE (reference sequence). The ends were cut back, 3 bases at V and 1 base at J, with 10 bases in the middle. The CDR3 sequence is 15 residues long. The CDR3 protein is CASSSMTETNEKLFF. DNA of the CDR3: TGTGCCAGCAGCTCCATGACAGAAACTAATGAAAAACTGTTTTTT.

The CDR3 sequence: CASSIGRFGTDTQYF. CDR3 sequence (DNA): TGTGCCAGTAGTATAGGGAGATTCGGGACAGATACGCAGTATTTT. This chain links TRBV19 with TRBJ2-3, with unresolved D. Germline V gene lookup returns CDR1 LNHDA and CDR2 SQIVND (reference sequence). CDR3 length equals 15 residues. V was trimmed by 1 base and J by 3 bases, leaving 11 bases between them.

This clone was observed once. This sequence joins TRBV10-1 and TRBJ2-6, with a possible D match to TRBD1 (6 bases). Germline V lookup: CDR1 WNHNN, CDR2 SYGVQD (reference sequence). The CDR3 is 16 amino acids. The V and J ends lost 6 bases and 0 bases respectively, with 12 bases between them. CDR3: CASREGVSSGANVLTF. The CDR3 DNA is TGCGCCAGCAGAGAGGGGGTTAGCTCTGGGGCCAACGTCCTGACTTTC.

This clone has a single count. The chain couples TRBV7-9 to TRBJ1-4; a possible D gene is TRBD1 (6 bases). V was pared by 3 bases and J by 4 bases, with 18 bases between. The CDR3 is 17 amino acids. Germline V gene sequence: CDR1 SEHNR, CDR2 FQNEAQ (reference sequence). CDR3 coding DNA: TGTGCCAGCAGCTTCGCACCTGGGGGCGGGATTAATGAAAAACTGTTTTTT. Translating it yields CASSFAPGGGINEKLFF.

As regards this clone: This is likely a read error, given that the CDR3 carries no conserved phenylalanine or tryptophan at its end. Because the CDR3's place on the DNA is in doubt, the DNA is left out and the CDR3 is given as listed by TCRdb. The chain joins TRBV11-2 to TRBJ2-6. The length of the CDR3 is 12 amino acids, counting both ends. Germline CDR1 SGHAT, CDR2 FQNNGV. CDR3 loop: CASSLPWTASNR.

The chain recombines TRBV28 with TRBJ2-1; D gene uncertain. V lost 1 base and J 5 bases, leaving 3 bases between the germline ends. The germline gives CDR1 MDHEN, CDR2 SYDVKM. The CDR3 extends over 12 amino acids. CDR3 protein: CASSLSHNEQFF. The DNA of the CDR3 is TGTGCCAGCAGTTTATCTCACAATGAGCAGTTCTTC.

The V gene is TRBV9, the J gene TRBJ1-4; a possible D gene is TRBD1 (6 bases). The length of the CDR3 is 15 residues. Germline-derived CDR1 and CDR2 are SGDLS and YYNGEE. The ends were cut back, 0 bases at V and 3 bases at J, with 9 bases in the middle. The DNA of the CDR3 is TGTGCCAGCAGCGTAGGGACAGTACCTAATGAAAAACTGTTTTTT. Translation: CASSVGTVPNEKLFF. Together with reference TRBV9 and TRBJ1-4, the CDR3 gives the full variable domain: DSGVTQTPKHLITATGQRVTLRCSPRSGDLSVYWYQQSLDQGLQFLIQYYNGEERAKGNILERFSAQQFPDLHSELNLSSLELGDSALYFCASSVGTVPNEKLFFGSGTQLSVL.

The chain links TRBV5-1 to TRBJ2-3; TRBD2 is a possible D gene (6 bases). V lost 6 bases and J lost 5, with 13 bases in between. This CDR3 is 13 amino acids long. Germline V lookup: CDR1 SGHRS, CDR2 YFSETQ. The CDR3 nucleotides are TGCGCCAGCATGGGTCGGGAGTTAGATACGCAGTATTTT. It encodes CASMGRELDTQYF.

CDR3 loop: CASSPPSGRHTDTQYF. CDR3 DNA sequence: TGTGCCAGCTCACCGCCTAGCGGGAGGCACACAGATACGCAGTATTTT. The chain couples TRBV18 to TRBJ2-3, with TRBD2 identical over 11 bases. Germline lookup yields CDR1 KGHSH and CDR2 LQKENI. The CDR3 covers 16 residues. J lost 2 bases, V lost 3 bases, and 4 bases had no gene match. Variable domain in full (rest from reference TRBV18 and TRBJ2-3): NAGVMQNPRHLVRRRGQEARLRCSPMKGHSHVYWYRQLPEEGLKFMVYLQKENIIDESGMPKERFSAEFPKEGPSILRIQQVVRGDSAAYFCASSPPSGRHTDTQYFGPGTRLTVL.

For the CDR3, the DNA is TGTGCCATCAGTGATTCTAGCGGGAGGGGTTCGCCCTACAATGAGCAGTTCTTC. Protein: CAISDSSGRGSPYNEQFF. V usage is TRBV10-3 and J usage is TRBJ2-1, with 12 positions matching TRBD2. The V gene's germline CDR1 is ENHRY and CDR2 SYGVKD. The CDR3 extends over 18 amino acids. The V and J ends lost 3 bases and 2 bases, in that order; junction bases with no gene match: 8.

The sample holds one count of this clone. J is TRBJ2-7 and V is TRBV10-3; TRBD2 matches at 8 bases. The CDR3 is 15 amino acids. Germline V gives CDR1 ENHRY, CDR2 SYGVKD. Germline trimming cut 4 bases from V and 4 bases from J; bases unmatched to any gene: 9. The CDR3, as DNA: TGTGCCATCAGTGTGGGGGGGACTAGAGAATACGAGCAGTACTTC. Residues: CAISVGGTREYEQYF.

This sequence joins TRBV9 and TRBJ1-6; D might be TRBD1 (5 bases). Trimming stripped 3 bases from V and 14 bases from J, with 21 bases between. CDR1 SGDLS and CDR2 YYNGEE come from the germline V gene. This CDR3 region has 15 residues. CDR3 sequence reads: CASSALSAPGTSLHF. The CDR3 DNA reads as TGTGCCAGCAGCGCCCTCAGCGCCCCAGGGACGTCCCTCCACTTT.

V gene TRBV6-1 combines with J gene TRBJ1-1; no clear D gene. Germline CDR1 MNHNS, CDR2 SASEGT. V was pared by 7 bases and J by 0 bases, with 15 bases between. There are 15 residues in the CDR3. For the CDR3, the DNA is TGTGCCAGCATCCCAAGGGCATCTTTGAACACTGAAGCTTTCTTT. As protein: CASIPRASLNTEAFF.

The chain combines TRBV5-1 with TRBJ2-5; D gene uncertain. Germline loops: CDR1 SGHRS, CDR2 YFSETQ. V was shortened by 4 bases and J by 5 bases, with 6 bases between the two germline ends. The CDR3 extends over 11 amino acids. The CDR3 protein is CASSEDETQYF. DNA for the CDR3: TGCGCCAGCAGCGAGGACGAGACCCAGTACTTC.

J is TRBJ2-5 and V is TRBV5-1; 9 nucleotides agree with TRBD2. This CDR3 has 13 amino acids. Germline V gene lookup returns CDR1 SGHRS and CDR2 YFSETQ. V dropped 5 bases and J dropped 4; count of bases not matched to a gene: 3. This CDR3 is CASRGLAGETQYF. CDR3 nucleotides: TGCGCCAGCAGGGGACTAGCTGGAGAGACCCAGTACTTC.